These 21 T cell receptor beta chains came from one sample sequenced in a study of blood T cells in healthy people across ages. A second 7 to 11 cycle PCR used barcoded and J-beta primers. TCRdb redid the calling of the 5' RACE reads with MiXCR, one entry per CDR3 protein. The profile shows hundreds of thousands of distinct CDR3 sequences, around 21% of them singletons. The sample comprised blood. Receptor source: a man in his 70s in good health.

This clonotype was counted ten times or more. The chain recombines TRBV9 with TRBJ2-5, with TRBD2 matching 11 bases. The CDR3 contains 17 residues. In germline, CDR1 is SGDLS, CDR2 YYNGEE. V was pared by 0 bases and J by 1 base, with 5 bases of the junction left unmatched. The CDR3 DNA sequence: TGTGCCAGCAGCGTAGAGGGACTAGCGGCCCCCCAAGAGACCCAGTACTTC. Its protein product is CASSVEGLAAPQETQYF. Drawing the rest from reference TRBV9 and TRBJ2-5, the complete variable domain is DSGVTQTPKHLITATGQRVTLRCSPRSGDLSVYWYQQSLDQGLQFLIQYYNGEERAKGNILERFSAQQFPDLHSELNLSSLELGDSALYFCASSVEGLAAPQETQYFGPGTRLLVL.

Of note for this clonotype: At one end, the junction sequence differs from germline, possibly due to a read error. The genes are TRBV10-3 and TRBJ1-4; possible D gene TRBD1, 5 bases. The germline CDR1 and CDR2 sequences are ENHRY and SYGVKD. This CDR3 is built from 13 residues. This CDR3 is CAISDRDNEKLFF. The CDR3 DNA reads as TGTGCCATCAGTGACAGGGATAATGAAAAACTGTTCTTT.

The chain couples TRBV5-1 to TRBJ2-7, with D hard to call. Deletions cut 4 bases from V and 3 bases from J, with 23 bases between. The germline V gene encodes CDR1 SGHRS and CDR2 YFSETQ. CDR3 size: 17 residues. The CDR3 reads CASSRALGEQNSYEQYF. The CDR3 DNA follows: TGCGCCAGCAGCCGGGCTTTAGGAGAGCAAAACAGCTACGAGCAGTACTTC.

The chain is built from TRBV20-1 and TRBJ2-7; 12 bases map to TRBD2. Germline V gene data show CDR1 as DFQATT and CDR2 as SNEGSKA (reference sequence). V was clipped by 2 bases and J by 6 bases; unmatched bases: 5. This CDR3 spans 14 amino acids. The CDR3 is CSARSLAGGAEQYF. CDR3 nucleotides: TGCAGTGCTAGAAGTCTAGCGGGAGGGGCCGAGCAGTACTTC.

The rearrangement uses TRBV29-1 and TRBJ2-4; the D is unclear. Trimming took 4 bases from V and 1 from J, leaving 20 bases between them. Germline V gene lookup returns CDR1 SQVTM and CDR2 ANQGSEA. The CDR3 has 17 residues. The CDR3 DNA reads TGCAGCGTTGCTACGGACCGTGGTAGTGGGGCCAAAAACATTCAGTACTTC. Encoded protein: CSVATDRGSGAKNIQYF.

This clonotype has a count of ten or more. The chain combines TRBV4-1 with TRBJ2-4; D is uncertain. The CDR3 covers 14 residues. Trimming took 3 bases from V and 0 from J, leaving 6 bases between them. The V gene's germline CDR1 is MGHRA and CDR2 YSYEKL. The CDR3 region has the DNA TGCGCCAGCAGCCAGACACAAGCCAAAAACATTCAGTACTTC. Its translation is CASSQTQAKNIQYF.

This clonotype was observed many times. The chain joins TRBV12-3 or TRBV12-4 to TRBJ2-5, with a weak D call TRBD2 (5 bases). The CDR3 runs to 14 residues. Trimming cost V 3 bases and J 2 bases, with 10 bases left between them. The CDR3 coding sequence is TGTGCCAGCAGTTTTCCGGGAAAGCAAGAGACCCAGTACTTC. Encoded protein: CASSFPGKQETQYF.

This clonotype was picked up a small number of times. One end of the junction varies from germline; a read error may be responsible. The rearrangement uses TRBV6-5 and TRBJ2-4, with a weak D call TRBD1 (5 bases). This CDR3 is built from 15 residues. The germline CDR1 and CDR2 sequences are MNHEY and SVGAGI. DNA of the CDR3: TGTGCCAGCGGTTATTCCGACAGAGCCAAAAACATTCAGTACTTC. Translation gives CASGYSDRAKNIQYF.

This clonotype was seen only a few times. This chain joins TRBV28 and TRBJ2-2; 13 bases match TRBD2. J gave up 11 bases and V 7 bases, and 10 bases lay outside the gene matches. CDR3 length: 15 amino acids. The germline gives CDR1 MDHEN, CDR2 SYDVKM. This CDR3 is CASTSGTSGTLELFF. In DNA form, the CDR3 reads TGTGCCAGCACTTCCGGGACTAGCGGGACTTTAGAGCTGTTTTTT.

This clonotype showed up just a few times. The chain is built from TRBV7-2 and TRBJ2-5, with D perhaps TRBD2 (6 bases). The closer fit of TRBJ2-1 to the DNA end suggests the J call may be wrong. The CDR3 contains 15 residues. CDR1 is SGHTA, CDR2 FQGNSA, per germline. CDR3 loop: CASSSRDLAANEQFF. As DNA, the CDR3 is TGTGCCAGCAGCTCGCGGGACTTAGCGGCTAATGAGCAGTTCTTC.

The chain links TRBV7-9 to TRBJ2-3; TRBD2 aligns across 14 bases. The CDR3 covers 16 residues. With V trimmed by 4 bases and J by 4 bases, 4 bases remained unmatched. CDR1 SEHNR and CDR2 FQNEAQ come from the germline V gene (reference sequence). In DNA form, the CDR3 reads TGTGCCAGCAGCTCAGGGACTAGCGGGAGAGCAGATACGCAGTATTTT. Protein sequence: CASSSGTSGRADTQYF.

The chain carries TRBV14 and TRBJ2-3; 8 nucleotides agree with TRBD1. Germline V gene lookup returns CDR1 SGHDN and CDR2 FVKESK. CDR3 length equals 16 residues. Unmatched junction bases numbered 6, after V lost 1 base and J lost 3 bases. The CDR3 here is CASSQGTGKRTDTQYF. CDR3 sequence (DNA): TGTGCCAGCAGCCAAGGGACAGGGAAGAGAACAGATACGCAGTATTTT.

V and J are TRBV28 and TRBJ2-5; 7 bases agree with TRBD2. The J call may be in error: the DNA end matches TRBJ2-1 better. The CDR3 length is 15 residues. Germline loops: CDR1 MDHEN, CDR2 SYDVKM. Here the CDR3 DNA reads TGTGCCAGCAGCACCCCCCGGGAGGTGTGGGATGAGCAGTTCTTC. Protein product: CASSTPREVWDEQFF.

This rearrangement joins TRBV28 to TRBJ2-3, with D perhaps matching TRBD2 (6 bases). This CDR3 comprises 14 residues. Trimming left V 7 bases short and J 3 bases short, with 14 bases between. Germline assignment: CDR1 MDHEN and CDR2 SYDVKM. Written as DNA, the CDR3 is TGTGCCAGCACGGACCAGGCGGGAACAGATACGCAGTATTTT. Amino acids: CASTDQAGTDTQYF.

This clonotype was seen a few times. The chain carries TRBV5-5 and TRBJ2-7; TRBD1 aligns across 7 bases. The germline V gene encodes CDR1 SGHKS and CDR2 YYEKEE (reference sequence). This CDR3 is 13 amino acids long. V trimming: 2 bases; J trimming: 6 bases; junction bases outside the gene matches: 5. The CDR3 loop reads CASSLRQGSEQYF. The CDR3 nucleotides are TGTGCCAGCAGCTTAAGACAGGGTTCCGAGCAGTACTTC.

The chain employs TRBV12-3 or TRBV12-4 and TRBJ2-7; 10 nucleotides agree with TRBD2. J gave up 6 bases and V 2 bases, and 4 bases lay outside the gene matches. The CDR3 runs 14 residues. The CDR3: CASSLLAGDIEQYF. The DNA of the CDR3 is TGTGCCAGCAGTTTACTAGCGGGAGATATCGAGCAGTACTTC.

This clonotype was seen only a few times. Sequence at one end of the junction differs from germline and may be a read error. The V call is TRBV20-1, the J call TRBJ2-2; TRBD1 matches at 7 bases. From germline, CDR1 is DFQATT and CDR2 SNEGSKA (reference sequence). The CDR3 is 12 residues long. CDR3: CSAREGAGELFF. The CDR3 DNA reads TGCAGTGCGAGAGAGGGGGCAGGGGAGCTGTTTTTT.

This clonotype has more than one count but fewer than ten. The chain employs TRBV7-9 and TRBJ2-6; D is possibly TRBD1 (6 bases). V was shortened by 5 bases and J by 3 bases, with 14 bases between the two germline ends. The germline gives CDR1 SEHNR, CDR2 FQNEAQ (reference sequence). The CDR3 length is 16 residues. CDR3 sequence: CASSRTGIDGANVLTF. The CDR3 coding sequence is TGTGCCAGCAGCCGAACAGGGATTGATGGGGCCAACGTCCTGACTTTC.

V and J are TRBV20-1 and TRBJ2-5; 11 nucleotides match TRBD2. This CDR3 has 15 residues. With V trimmed by 0 bases and J by 4 bases, 4 bases remained unmatched. CDR1 is DFQATT, CDR2 SNEGSKA, per germline (reference sequence). CDR3 in DNA: TGCAGTGCTAGAGAGGGAGGACTAGCGGGAGAGACCCAGTACTTC. Its protein is CSAREGGLAGETQYF.

As DNA, the CDR3 is TGTGCCAGCAGTTACGGAGGGCAAGGAGGCTACACCTTC. The encoded protein is CASSYGGQGGYTF. This chain links TRBV6-6 with TRBJ1-2; D is unclear. The CDR3 covers 13 residues. Germline CDR1 reads MNHNY; CDR2 reads SVGAGI (reference sequence). V was clipped by 2 bases and J by 8 bases, with 12 bases between them.

This chain connects TRBV19 to TRBJ2-3; possibly TRBD1 for D (5 bases). Trimming took off 0 bases at V and 4 bases at J, with 11 bases between the two ends. CDR1 is LNHDA and CDR2 is SQIVND in the germline V gene (reference sequence). The CDR3 contains 15 residues. The CDR3 region is CASSIEGRIPDTQYF. CDR3 sequence (DNA): TGTGCCAGTAGTATAGAGGGGCGGATCCCAGATACGCAGTATTTT.